This is a list of T cell receptor beta chains from one sample in a study of cytomegalovirus exposure and HLA in healthy donors. The table came from immunoSEQ multiplex PCR; TCRdb's copy has only in-frame clones and leaves some out. The data hold about 83,000 clones, with around three quarters observed a single time. The sequencing input was PBMCs. The receptors were gathered from a man aged 55 to 70 in good health and CMV-seronegative. Both conserved end residues are part of each CDR3. Each record gives: J gene, V gene, CDR3 protein.

>TRBJ2-5|TRBV19
CASRLAGDLETQYF
>TRBJ1-5|TRBV11-2
CASSLVQGANQPQHF
>TRBJ2-7|TRBV25-1
CASSGTSAGEQYF
>TRBJ2-3|TRBV7-8
CASSAPGTERTDTQYF
>TRBJ2-5|TRBV5-1
CASSSTWISGEETQYF
>TRBJ2-7|TRBV11-2
CASSLTAQQYF
>TRBJ2-2|TRBV5-1
CASTMTPQGLNTGELFF
>TRBJ2-5|TRBV2
CASSSGQGEETQYF
>TRBJ2-7|TRBV5-1
CASSAKLTGTGGYEQYF
>TRBJ1-4|TRBV27
CASSRRDSEKLFF
>TRBJ2-7|TRBV5-4
CASSSRPGGSSYEQYF
>TRBJ2-7|TRBV6-5
CASRLGQEYDEQYF
>TRBJ2-3|TRBV5-1
CASSRESASTDTQYF
>TRBJ2-3|TRBV7-9
CASSAQGSTDTQYF
>TRBJ1-1|TRBV9
CASSTPLSGGSLEAFF
>TRBJ2-3|TRBV28
CASTAYYLSTDTQYF
>TRBJ2-7|TRBV5-1
CASSFNGGAYEQYF
>TRBJ2-3|TRBV29-1
CSVEDPLDGASTDTQYF
>TRBJ2-1|TRBV5-6
CASSLGRGNYNEQFF
>TRBJ2-1|TRBV5-1
CASSHGLALYNEQFF
>TRBJ2-7|TRBV30
CAWRQGFGTSGGSYEQYF
>TRBJ2-7|TRBV28
CASSRQGVREQYF
>TRBJ1-5|TRBV29-1
CSVGDSGQPQHF
>TRBJ2-5|TRBV2
CASSDSAGGTETQYF
>TRBJ2-3|TRBV28
CASRRDRGLSTDTQYF
>TRBJ2-7|TRBV5-1
CASSLNSKSSYEQYF
>TRBJ1-6|TRBV4-3
CASSHTGIANSPLHF
>TRBJ2-3|TRBV7-2
CASSGAGLAGLSQYF
>TRBJ1-1|TRBV5-4
CASSFRQTSPEAFF
>TRBJ2-6|TRBV27
CASSLSGGRSGANVLTF
>TRBJ2-2|TRBV25-1
CASTKGVVSNTGELFF
>TRBJ2-3|TRBV2
CASSEVASTDTQYF
>TRBJ2-7|TRBV7-6
CASSLGSQGEYEQYF
>TRBJ2-1|TRBV2
CASSQGLNNEQFF
>TRBJ2-1|TRBV20-1
CSASGRGQFF
>TRBJ1-3|TRBV7-8
CASSLDFQLAGNTIYF
>TRBJ1-4|TRBV11-2
CASSLDPIEKLFF
>TRBJ1-1|TRBV13
CASSYDRDGTEAFF
>TRBJ2-3|TRBV1
CTSSHREGTDTQYF
>TRBJ2-7|TRBV10-3
CAISMGRESYEQYF
>TRBJ2-2|TRBV2
CASSPQGPTGELFF
>TRBJ2-3|TRBV18
CASSRAPSTDTQYF
>TRBJ2-5|TRBV18
CASSPTGSGETQYF
>TRBJ2-1|TRBV5-1
CASGSGLAGSYNEQFF
>TRBJ2-7|TRBV28
CASTHQGAGSYEQYF
>TRBJ2-5|TRBV6-1
CASSEAEQTQYF
>TRBJ2-1|TRBV19
CASTPPRRGNEQFF
>TRBJ1-3|TRBV7-9
CASSQTRSKGNTIYF
>TRBJ2-1|TRBV7-9
CASSPDRGYTNEQFF
>TRBJ2-7|TRBV6-5
CASSRPSGSSYEQYF